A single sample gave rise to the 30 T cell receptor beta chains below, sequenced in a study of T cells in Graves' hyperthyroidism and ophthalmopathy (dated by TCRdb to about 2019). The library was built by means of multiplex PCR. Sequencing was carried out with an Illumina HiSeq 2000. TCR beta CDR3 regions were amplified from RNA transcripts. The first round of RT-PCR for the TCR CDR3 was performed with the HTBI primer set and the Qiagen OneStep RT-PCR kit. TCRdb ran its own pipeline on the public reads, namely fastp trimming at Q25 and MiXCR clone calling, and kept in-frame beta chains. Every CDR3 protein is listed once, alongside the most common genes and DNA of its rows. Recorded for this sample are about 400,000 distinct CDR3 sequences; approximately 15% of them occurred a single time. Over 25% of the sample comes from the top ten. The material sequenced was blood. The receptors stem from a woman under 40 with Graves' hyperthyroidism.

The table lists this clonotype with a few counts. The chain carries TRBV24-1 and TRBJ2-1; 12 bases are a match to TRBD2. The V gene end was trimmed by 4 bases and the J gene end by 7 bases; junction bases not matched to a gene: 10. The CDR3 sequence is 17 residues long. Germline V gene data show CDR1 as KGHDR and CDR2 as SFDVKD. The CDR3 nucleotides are TGTGCCACCAGTGACGCTCTAGCGGGAGGGCCGGGGAATGAGCAGTTCTTC. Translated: CATSDALAGGPGNEQFF.

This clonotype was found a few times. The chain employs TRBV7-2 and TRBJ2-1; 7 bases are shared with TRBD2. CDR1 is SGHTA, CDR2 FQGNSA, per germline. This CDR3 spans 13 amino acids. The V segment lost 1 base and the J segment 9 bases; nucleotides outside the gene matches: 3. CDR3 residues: CASSLESGIEQFF. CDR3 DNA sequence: TGTGCCAGCAGCTTAGAAAGCGGGATTGAGCAGTTCTTC.

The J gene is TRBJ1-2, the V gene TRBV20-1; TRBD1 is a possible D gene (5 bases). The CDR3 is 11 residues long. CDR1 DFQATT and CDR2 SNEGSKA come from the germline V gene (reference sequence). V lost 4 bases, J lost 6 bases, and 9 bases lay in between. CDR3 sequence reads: CSAIDSHGYTF. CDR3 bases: TGCAGTGCTATAGACAGTCATGGCTACACCTTC.

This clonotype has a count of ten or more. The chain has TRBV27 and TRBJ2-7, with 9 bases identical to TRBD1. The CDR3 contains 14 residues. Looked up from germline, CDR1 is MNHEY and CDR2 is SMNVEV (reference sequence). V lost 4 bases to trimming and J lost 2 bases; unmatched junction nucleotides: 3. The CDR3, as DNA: TGTGCCAGCAGTTACCGGACAGGGGCCTACGAGCAGTACTTC. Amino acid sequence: CASSYRTGAYEQYF.

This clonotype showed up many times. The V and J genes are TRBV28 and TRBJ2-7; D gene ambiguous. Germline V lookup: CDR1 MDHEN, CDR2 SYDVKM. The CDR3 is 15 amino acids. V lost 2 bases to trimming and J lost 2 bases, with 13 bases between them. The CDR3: CASSLTLDGTYEQYF. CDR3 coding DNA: TGTGCCAGCAGTTTAACATTGGACGGTACCTACGAGCAGTACTTC.

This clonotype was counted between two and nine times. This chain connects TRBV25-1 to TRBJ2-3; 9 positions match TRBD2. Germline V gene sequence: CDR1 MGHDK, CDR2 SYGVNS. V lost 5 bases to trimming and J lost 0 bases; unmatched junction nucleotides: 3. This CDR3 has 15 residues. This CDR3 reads CASSRLAASTDTQYF. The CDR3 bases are TGTGCCAGCAGTAGACTAGCGGCTAGCACAGATACGCAGTATTTT.

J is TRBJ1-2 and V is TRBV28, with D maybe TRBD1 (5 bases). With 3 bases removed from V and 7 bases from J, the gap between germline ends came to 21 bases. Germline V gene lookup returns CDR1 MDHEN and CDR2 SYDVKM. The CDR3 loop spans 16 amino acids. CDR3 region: CASSFQGPSTVGGYTF. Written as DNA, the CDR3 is TGTGCCAGCAGTTTTCAGGGTCCCTCTACAGTCGGTGGCTACACCTTC.

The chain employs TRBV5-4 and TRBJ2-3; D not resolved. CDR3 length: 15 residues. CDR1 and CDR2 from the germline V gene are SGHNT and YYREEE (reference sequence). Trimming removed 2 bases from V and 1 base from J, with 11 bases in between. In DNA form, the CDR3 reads TGTGCCAGCAGCTTCCCGACCGCGGGCACAGATACGCAGTATTTT. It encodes CASSFPTAGTDTQYF.

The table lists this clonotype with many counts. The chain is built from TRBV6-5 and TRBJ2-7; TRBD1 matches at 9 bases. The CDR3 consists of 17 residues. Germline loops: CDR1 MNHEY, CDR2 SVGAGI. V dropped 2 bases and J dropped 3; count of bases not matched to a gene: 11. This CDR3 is CASSYDGGTGTYYEQYF. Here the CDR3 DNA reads TGTGCCAGCAGTTACGACGGCGGGACAGGGACCTACTACGAGCAGTACTTC.

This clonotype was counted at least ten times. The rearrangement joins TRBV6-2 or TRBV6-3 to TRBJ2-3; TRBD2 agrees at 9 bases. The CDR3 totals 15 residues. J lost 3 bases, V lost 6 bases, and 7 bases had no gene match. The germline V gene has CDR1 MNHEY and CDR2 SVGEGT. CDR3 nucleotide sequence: TGTGCCAGCAGAGATAGCGGGAGAGGGACAGATACGCAGTATTTT. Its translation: CASRDSGRGTDTQYF.

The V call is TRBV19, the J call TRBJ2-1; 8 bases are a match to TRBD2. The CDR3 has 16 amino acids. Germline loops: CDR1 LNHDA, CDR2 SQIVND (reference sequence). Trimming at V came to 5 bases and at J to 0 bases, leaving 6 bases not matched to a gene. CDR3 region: CASSSFSGGSYNEQFF. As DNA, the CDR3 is TGTGCCAGTAGTTCATTCAGCGGGGGCTCCTACAATGAGCAGTTCTTC.

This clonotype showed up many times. DNA of the CDR3: TGTGCCAGCAGCTTAACGTTTGGGACAGACACATCTAGCACAGATACGCAGTATTTT. Residues: CASSLTFGTDTSSTDTQYF. V is TRBV7-3 and J is TRBJ2-3; 7 bases line up with TRBD1. The CDR3 consists of 19 residues. Trimming took 0 bases from V and 0 from J; bases not matched to a gene: 12. The germline V gene has CDR1 SGHTA and CDR2 FQGTGA.

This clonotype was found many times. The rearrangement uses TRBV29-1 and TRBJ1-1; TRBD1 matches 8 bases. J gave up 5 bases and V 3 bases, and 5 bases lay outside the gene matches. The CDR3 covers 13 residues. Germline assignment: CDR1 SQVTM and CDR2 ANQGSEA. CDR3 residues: CSVDTDRVTEAFF. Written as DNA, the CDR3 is TGCAGCGTTGACACGGACAGGGTGACTGAAGCTTTCTTT.

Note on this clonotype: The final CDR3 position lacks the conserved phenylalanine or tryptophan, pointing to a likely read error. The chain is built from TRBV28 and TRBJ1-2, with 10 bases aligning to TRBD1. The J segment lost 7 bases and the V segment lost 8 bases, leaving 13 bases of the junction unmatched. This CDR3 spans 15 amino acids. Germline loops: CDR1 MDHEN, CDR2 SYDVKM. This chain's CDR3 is CASAMADRGLGGYTL. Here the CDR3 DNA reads TGTGCCAGCGCCATGGCTGACAGGGGGCTGGGTGGCTACACCCTC.

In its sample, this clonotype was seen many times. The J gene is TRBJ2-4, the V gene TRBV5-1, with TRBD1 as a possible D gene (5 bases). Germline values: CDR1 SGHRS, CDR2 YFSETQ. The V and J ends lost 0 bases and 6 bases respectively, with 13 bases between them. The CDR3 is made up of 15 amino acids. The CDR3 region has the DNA TGCGCCAGCAGCTTGGCGCCAGGGATGGGAAACATTCAGTACTTC. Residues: CASSLAPGMGNIQYF.

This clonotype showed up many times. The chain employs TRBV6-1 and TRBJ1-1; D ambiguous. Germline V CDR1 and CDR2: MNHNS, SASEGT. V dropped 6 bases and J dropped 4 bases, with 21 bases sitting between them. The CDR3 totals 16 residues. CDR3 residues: CASSLGRRREGTEAFF. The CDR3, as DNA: TGTGCCAGCAGCCTAGGCCGCCGGCGGGAGGGCACTGAAGCTTTCTTT.

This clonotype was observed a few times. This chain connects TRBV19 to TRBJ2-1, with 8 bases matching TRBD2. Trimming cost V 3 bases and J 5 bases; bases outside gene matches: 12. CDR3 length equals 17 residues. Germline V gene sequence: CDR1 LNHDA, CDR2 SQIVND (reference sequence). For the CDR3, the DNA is TGTGCCAGTAGTATCGGGGGGGGAGGCTATATCCACAATGAGCAGTTCTTC. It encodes CASSIGGGGYIHNEQFF.

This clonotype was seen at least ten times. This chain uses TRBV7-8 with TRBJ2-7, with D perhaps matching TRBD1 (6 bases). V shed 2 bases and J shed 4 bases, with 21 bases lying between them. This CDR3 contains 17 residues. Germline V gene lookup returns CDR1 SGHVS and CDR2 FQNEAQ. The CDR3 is CASSLRTDRRATYEQYF. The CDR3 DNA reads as TGTGCCAGCAGCTTAAGGACGGACAGACGGGCTACTTACGAGCAGTACTTC. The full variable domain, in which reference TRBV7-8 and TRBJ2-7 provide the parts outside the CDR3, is GAGVSQSPRYKVAKRGQDVALRCDPISGHVSLFWYQQALGQGPEFLTYFQNEAQLDKSGLPSDRFFAERPEGSVSTLKIQRTQQEDSAVYLCASSLRTDRRATYEQYFGPGTRLTVT.

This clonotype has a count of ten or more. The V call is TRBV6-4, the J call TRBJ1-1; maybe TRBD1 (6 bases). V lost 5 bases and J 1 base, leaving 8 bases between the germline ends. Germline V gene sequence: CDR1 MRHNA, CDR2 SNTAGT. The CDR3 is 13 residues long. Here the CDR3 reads CASSRTANTEAFF. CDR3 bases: TGTGCCAGCAGTCGGACAGCGAACACTGAAGCTTTCTTT.

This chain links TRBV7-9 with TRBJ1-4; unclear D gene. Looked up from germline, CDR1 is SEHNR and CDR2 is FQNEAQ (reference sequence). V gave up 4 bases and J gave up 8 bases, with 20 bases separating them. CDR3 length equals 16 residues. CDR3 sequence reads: CASSSPPRQSAEKLFF. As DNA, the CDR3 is TGTGCCAGCAGCTCGCCGCCGAGGCAGAGTGCAGAAAAACTGTTTTTT.

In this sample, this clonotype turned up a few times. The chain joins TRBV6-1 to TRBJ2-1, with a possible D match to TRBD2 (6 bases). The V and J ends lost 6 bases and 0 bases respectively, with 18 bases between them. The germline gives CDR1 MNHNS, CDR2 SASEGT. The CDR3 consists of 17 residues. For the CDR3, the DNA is TGTGCCAGCAGCCCCGGGCGGGGAAGGGCCTCCTACAATGAGCAGTTCTTC. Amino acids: CASSPGRGRASYNEQFF.

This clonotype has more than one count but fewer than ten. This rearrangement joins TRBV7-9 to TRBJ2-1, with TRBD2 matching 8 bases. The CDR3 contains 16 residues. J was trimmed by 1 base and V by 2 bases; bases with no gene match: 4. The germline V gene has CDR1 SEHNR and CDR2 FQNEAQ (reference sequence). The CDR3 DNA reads TGTGCCAGCAGCTTAACACTAGCGGATTCCTACAATGAGCAGTTCTTC. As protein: CASSLTLADSYNEQFF.

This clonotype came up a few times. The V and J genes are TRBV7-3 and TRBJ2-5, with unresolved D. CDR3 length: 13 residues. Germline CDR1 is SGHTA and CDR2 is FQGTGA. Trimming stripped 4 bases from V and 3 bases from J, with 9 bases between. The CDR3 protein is CASSSDVEETQYF. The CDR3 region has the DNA TGTGCCAGCAGCTCCGACGTGGAAGAGACCCAGTACTTC. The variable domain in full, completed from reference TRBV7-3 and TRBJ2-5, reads GAGVSQTPSNKVTEKGKYVELRCDPISGHTALYWYRQSLGQGPEFLIYFQGTGAADDSGLPNDRFFAVRPEGSVSTLKIQRTERGDSAVYLCASSSDVEETQYFGPGTRLLVL.

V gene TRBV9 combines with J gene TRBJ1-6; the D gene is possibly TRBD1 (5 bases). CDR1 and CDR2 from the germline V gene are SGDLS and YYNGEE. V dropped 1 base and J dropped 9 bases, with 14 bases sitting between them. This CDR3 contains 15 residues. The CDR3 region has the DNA TGTGCCAGCAGCGTATACCAGGGTTCCCGTTCACCCCTCCACTTT. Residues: CASSVYQGSRSPLHF. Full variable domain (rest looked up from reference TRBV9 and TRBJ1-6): DSGVTQTPKHLITATGQRVTLRCSPRSGDLSVYWYQQSLDQGLQFLIQYYNGEERAKGNILERFSAQQFPDLHSELNLSSLELGDSALYFCASSVYQGSRSPLHFGNGTRLTVT.

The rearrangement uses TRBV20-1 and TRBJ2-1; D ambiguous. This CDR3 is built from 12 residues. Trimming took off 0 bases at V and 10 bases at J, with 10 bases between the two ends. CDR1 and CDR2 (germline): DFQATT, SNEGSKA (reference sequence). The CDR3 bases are TGCAGTGCTAGAGATTGGGCGGACGAGCAGTTCTTC. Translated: CSARDWADEQFF.

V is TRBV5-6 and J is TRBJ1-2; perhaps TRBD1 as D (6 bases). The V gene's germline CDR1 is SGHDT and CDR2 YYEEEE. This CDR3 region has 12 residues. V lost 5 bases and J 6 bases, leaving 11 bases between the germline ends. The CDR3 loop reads CASRVQGHGYTF. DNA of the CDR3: TGTGCCAGCAGAGTACAGGGTCATGGCTACACCTTC. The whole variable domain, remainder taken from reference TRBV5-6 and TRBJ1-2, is DAGVTQSPTHLIKTRGQQVTLRCSPKSGHDTVSWYQQALGQGPQFIFQYYEEEERQRGNFPDRFSGHQFPNYSSELNVNALLLGDSALYLCASRVQGHGYTFGSGTRLTVV.

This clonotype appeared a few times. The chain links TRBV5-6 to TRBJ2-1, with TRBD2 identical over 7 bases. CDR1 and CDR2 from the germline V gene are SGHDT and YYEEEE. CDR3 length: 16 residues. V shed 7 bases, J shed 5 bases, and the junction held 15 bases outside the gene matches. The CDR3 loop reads CASHLLRGRNDNEQFF. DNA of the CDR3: TGTGCCAGCCATTTACTACGCGGGAGAAACGACAATGAGCAGTTCTTC.

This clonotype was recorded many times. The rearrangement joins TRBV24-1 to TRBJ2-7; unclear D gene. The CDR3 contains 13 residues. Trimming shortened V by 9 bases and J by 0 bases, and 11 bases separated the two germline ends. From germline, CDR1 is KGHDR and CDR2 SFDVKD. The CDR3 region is CATPALSSYEQYF. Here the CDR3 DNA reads TGTGCCACCCCAGCGCTGAGCTCCTACGAGCAGTACTTC.

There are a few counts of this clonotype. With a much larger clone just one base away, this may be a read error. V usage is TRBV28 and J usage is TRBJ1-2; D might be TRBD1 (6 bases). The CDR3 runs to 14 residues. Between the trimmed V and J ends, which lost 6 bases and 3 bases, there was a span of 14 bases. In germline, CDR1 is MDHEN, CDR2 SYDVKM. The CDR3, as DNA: TGTGCCAGCAGCAGACGGGGGGCCTACTATGGCTACACCTTC. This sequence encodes CASSRRGAYYGYTF.

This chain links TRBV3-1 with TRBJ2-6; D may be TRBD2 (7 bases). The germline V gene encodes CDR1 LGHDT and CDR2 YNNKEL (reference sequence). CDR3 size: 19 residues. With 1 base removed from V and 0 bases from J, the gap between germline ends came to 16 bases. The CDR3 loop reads CASSQAGGGQFSGANVLTF. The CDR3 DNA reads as TGTGCCAGCAGCCAAGCCGGCGGGGGCCAATTCTCTGGGGCCAACGTCCTGACTTTC.